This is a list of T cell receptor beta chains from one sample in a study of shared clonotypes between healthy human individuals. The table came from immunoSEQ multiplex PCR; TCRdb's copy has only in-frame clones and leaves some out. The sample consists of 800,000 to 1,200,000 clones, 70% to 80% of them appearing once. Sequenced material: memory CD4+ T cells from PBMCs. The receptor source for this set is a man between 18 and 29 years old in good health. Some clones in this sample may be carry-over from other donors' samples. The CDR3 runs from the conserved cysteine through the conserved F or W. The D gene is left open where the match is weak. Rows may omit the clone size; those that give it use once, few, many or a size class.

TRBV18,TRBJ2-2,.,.,TGTGCCAGCTCACCACCAGGGACGAACACCGGGGAGCTGTTTTTT,CASSPPGTNTGELFF
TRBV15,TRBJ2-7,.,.,TGTGCCACCAGCAGAGTGAGGGAAAGGAGCGAGCAGTACTTC,CATSRVRERSEQYF
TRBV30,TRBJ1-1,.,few,TGTGCCTGGAAGTGGTGGGGCGAAACTGAAGCTTTCTTT,CAWKWWGETEAFF
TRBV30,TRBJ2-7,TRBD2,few,TGTGCCTGGAGTGTAAGAGGTCCCCTAGCGGGATACTACGAGCAGTACTTC,CAWSVRGPLAGYYEQYF
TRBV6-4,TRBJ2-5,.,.,TGTGCCAGCAGCCCCCTGGAGTCCCAAGAGACCCAGTACTTC,CASSPLESQETQYF
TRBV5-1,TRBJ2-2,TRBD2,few,TGCGCCAGCAGCCAAGGGACTAGCGGGACAACCGGGGAGCTGTTTTTT,CASSQGTSGTTGELFF
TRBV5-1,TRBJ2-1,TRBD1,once,TGCGCCAGCAGCCGGGACAGATACAATGAGCAGTTCTTC,CASSRDRYNEQFF
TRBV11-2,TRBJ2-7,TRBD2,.,TGTGCCAGCAGCTTGGCCCTGTCGACTAGCGGGAACTACGAGCAGTACTTC,CASSLALSTSGNYEQYF
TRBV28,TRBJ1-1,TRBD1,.,TGTGCCAGCAGTTTAACAGGGGAGGCCACTGAAGCTTTCTTT,CASSLTGEATEAFF
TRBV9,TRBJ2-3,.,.,TGTGCCAGCAGCGAATTTGCAGATACGCAGTATTTT,CASSEFADTQYF
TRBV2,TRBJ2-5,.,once,TGTGCCAGCTATAGAGGGCGGCAAGAGACCCAGTACTTC,CASYRGRQETQYF
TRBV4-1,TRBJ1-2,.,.,TGCGCCAGCAGCCCACGGACGGATATTAACTATGGCTACACCTTC,CASSPRTDINYGYTF
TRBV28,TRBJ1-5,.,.,TGTGCCAGCGTACGGGATCAGCCCCAGCATTTT,CASVRDQPQHF
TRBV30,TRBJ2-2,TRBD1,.,TGTGCCTGGAGTGTACTAGGGGGCGCCAACACCGGGGAGCTGTTTTTT,CAWSVLGGANTGELFF
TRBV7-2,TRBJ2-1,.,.,TGTGCCAGCGGCCCCCGGGGAGAGTTCTTC,CASGPRGEFF
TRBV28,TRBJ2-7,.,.,TGTGCCAGCAGTGGCCCGGGGACTGCGTGGGGGCAGTACTTC,CASSGPGTAWGQYF
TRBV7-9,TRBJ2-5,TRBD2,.,TGTGCCAGCAGCTTTGCGGGAGAAGAGACCCAGTACTTC,CASSFAGEETQYF
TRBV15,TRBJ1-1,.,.,TGTGCCACCAGCAGCGTTGTGGCAGGCTACACTGAAGCTTTCTTT,CATSSVVAGYTEAFF
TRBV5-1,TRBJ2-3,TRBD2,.,TGCGCCAGCAGCATGACTAGCGGGGGCACAGATACGCAGTATTTT,CASSMTSGGTDTQYF
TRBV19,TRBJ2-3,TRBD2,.,TGTGCCAGTAGTATAGTGGGAGGGACGCAGTATTTT,CASSIVGGTQYF
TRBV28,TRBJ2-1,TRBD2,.,TGTGCCAGCAGTTTCTCCGGGACTAGCGGTGAGCAGTTCTTC,CASSFSGTSGEQFF
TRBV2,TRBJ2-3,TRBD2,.,TGTGCCAGCAGTCAAACTAGCGGGACGGATACGCAGTATTTT,CASSQTSGTDTQYF
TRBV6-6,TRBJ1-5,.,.,TGTGCCAGCAGTTACTCGGCCACGCGCAATCAGCCCCAGCATTTT,CASSYSATRNQPQHF
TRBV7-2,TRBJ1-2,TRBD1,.,TGTGCCAGCAGCTCGACCGGGACAGACTATGGCTACACCTTC,CASSSTGTDYGYTF
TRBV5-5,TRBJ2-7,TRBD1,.,TGTGCCAGCAGCAGACAGGGGGGAGCTTACGAGCAGTACTTC,CASSRQGGAYEQYF
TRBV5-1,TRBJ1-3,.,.,TGCGCCAGCAGCCCGGGACTTTTGGGAAACACCATATATTTT,CASSPGLLGNTIYF
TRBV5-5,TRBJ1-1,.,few,TGTGCCAGCAGCAACCAGGGACGTAGGATGAACACTGAAGCTTTCTTT,CASSNQGRRMNTEAFF
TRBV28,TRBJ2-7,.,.,TGTGCCAGCAGTCGACCTTTAAACTACGAGCAGTACTTC,CASSRPLNYEQYF
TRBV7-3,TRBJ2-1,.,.,TGTGCCAGCAGCTTAAGTGGGGCGGGACAGCAGTTCTTC,CASSLSGAGQQFF
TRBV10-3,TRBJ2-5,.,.,TGTGCCATCAGACCGGGACGGAACCAAGAGACCCAGTACTTC,CAIRPGRNQETQYF
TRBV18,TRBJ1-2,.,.,TGTGCCAGCTCACCAGGAGGCAGCGATGTAAACTATGGCTACACCTTC,CASSPGGSDVNYGYTF
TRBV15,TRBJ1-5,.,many,TGTGCCACCAGCAGAGATTATAATCAGCCCCAGCATTTT,CATSRDYNQPQHF
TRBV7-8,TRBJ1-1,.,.,TGTGCCAGCAGCTTACGAATGAACACTGAAGCTTTCTTT,CASSLRMNTEAFF
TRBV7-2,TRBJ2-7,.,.,TGTGCCAGCAGCTTAGACTTGTGGGCCGGTTACGAGCAGTACTTC,CASSLDLWAGYEQYF
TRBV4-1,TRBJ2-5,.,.,TGCGCCAGCAGCCACCCGGACTCCCGACAAGAGACCCAGTACTTC,CASSHPDSRQETQYF
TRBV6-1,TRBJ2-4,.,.,TGTGCCAGCAGTGAAGCGAGGGGGGGACTAGCCAAAAACATTCAGTACTTC,CASSEARGGLAKNIQYF
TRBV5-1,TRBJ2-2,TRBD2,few,TGCGCCAGCAGCTGGGGCGGGAGTAGGACCGGGGAGCTGTTTTTT,CASSWGGSRTGELFF
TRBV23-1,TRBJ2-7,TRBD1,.,TGCGCCAGCAGTCAATCGGGACAGGATTTCTCCTACGAGCAGTACTTC,CASSQSGQDFSYEQYF
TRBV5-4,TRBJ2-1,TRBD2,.,TGTGCCAGCAGCCACCTAGCGGGATCCTACAATGAGCAGTTCTTC,CASSHLAGSYNEQFF
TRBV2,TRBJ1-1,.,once,TGTGCCAGCACCAATGACCGGAACACTGAAGCTTTCTTT,CASTNDRNTEAFF
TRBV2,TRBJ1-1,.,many,TGTGCCAGCAGTGGAGCCAGCGGGGTGGGAACTGAAGCTTTCTTT,CASSGASGVGTEAFF
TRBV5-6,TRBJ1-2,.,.,TGTGCCAGCAGCTTGGCCCCGACGGAGTCTAACTATGGCTACACCTTC,CASSLAPTESNYGYTF
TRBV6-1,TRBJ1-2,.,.,TGTGCCAGCAGCCCCTCCGACAGAGCTAACTATGGCTACACCTTC,CASSPSDRANYGYTF
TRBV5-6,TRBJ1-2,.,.,TGTGCCAGCAGCTTGGATTTGAGGGGAGCTAACTATGGCTACACCTTC,CASSLDLRGANYGYTF
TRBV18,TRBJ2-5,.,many,TGTGCCAGCTCACCACTTAAAGCAGGCCAAGAGACCCAGTACTTC,CASSPLKAGQETQYF
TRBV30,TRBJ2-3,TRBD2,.,TGTGCCTGGAGTGTGTCTAGCGGGAGGCCAGATACGCAGTATTTT,CAWSVSSGRPDTQYF
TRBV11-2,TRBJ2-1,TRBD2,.,TGTGCCAGCAGCTTAGTAGTGTGGCGGGGGTATGAGCAGTTCTTC,CASSLVVWRGYEQFF
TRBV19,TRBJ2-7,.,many,TGTGCCAGTAGTCCCGGGCCAATATTGGGCGAGCAGTACTTC,CASSPGPILGEQYF
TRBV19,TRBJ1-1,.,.,TGTGCCAGTAGTGACGGGGGTCCGATTCATGCTTTCTTT,CASSDGGPIHAFF
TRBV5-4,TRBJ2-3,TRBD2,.,TGTGCCAGCAGCTTGTGGAGCGGGAGGACAGATACGCAGTATTTT,CASSLWSGRTDTQYF
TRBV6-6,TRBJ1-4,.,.,TGTGCCAGCAGAAACGAGTGGAATGAAAAACTGTTTTTT,CASRNEWNEKLFF